This TCR beta chain was captured by sequencing in a study of cytomegalovirus exposure and HLA in healthy donors. The PCR employed 60 Vbeta primers together with 13 Jbeta primers. Only in-frame clones appear in the TCRdb table, and some are missing; sequencing was by immunoSEQ multiplex PCR. The data contain approximately 120,000 clones, 74% of them seen just once; the ten biggest clones take up approximately 1.9%. With 0 bases removed from V and 11 bases from J, the gap between germline ends came to 11 bases. Germline lookup yields CDR1 SGHDT and CDR2 YYEEEE. The CDR3 consists of 12 residues. Sequencing was carried out using PBMCs. The chain is built from TRBV5-6 and TRBJ1-1; the D is unclear. The clonotype was recovered from a human donor in good health. The CDR3 DNA follows: TGTGCCAGCAGCTTGGGGGCGGAGGGTGCTTTCTTT. It is translated as CASSLGAEGAFF.